This T cell receptor (beta chain) was captured in a study of identical twins. TCRdb re-called the 5' RACE reads with MiXCR, one entry per CDR3 protein. The sample has fewer than 900,000 distinct CDR3 sequences; 15% to 20% are singletons. The CDR3 has 20 amino acids. Germline CDR1 is SGDLS and CDR2 is YYNGEE. V was shortened by 4 bases and J by 0 bases, with 29 bases between the two germline ends. These records were also assigned to another study, of T cells expressing NK-cell markers.

The V call is TRBV9, the J call TRBJ2-7, with D maybe TRBD1 (7 bases). The sequenced sample consisted of PBMCs. This receptor was identified in a woman aged 18-29 years in good health. This chain's CDR3 is CASSPGSPGSGGFFSYEQYF. DNA for the CDR3: TGTGCCAGCAGCCCCGGCTCGCCCGGTTCAGGGGGGTTTTTCTCCTACGAGCAGTACTTC.